Listed below are T cell receptor beta chains from one sample, sequenced in a study of shared clonotypes between healthy human individuals. The protocol was immunoSEQ multiplex PCR, while the TCRdb copy is restricted to in-frame clones and leaves out a portion. Of 1.4 million to 1.5 million clones in the sample, roughly 96% were seen once. Sequences were obtained from naive CD4+ T cells sorted from blood. These receptor sequences come from a man aged 25-40 years in good health. Both conserved end residues are part of each CDR3. D genes are given only for firm matches. The size of a clone is reported for some rows only, either as once, few or many, or as a class for expanded clones.

J	D	V	size	CDR3	DNA
TRBJ2-7	TRBD1	TRBV19	-	CASSRPGQGYEQYF	TGTGCCAGTAGTAGGCCTGGACAGGGCTACGAGCAGTACTTC
TRBJ1-1	-	TRBV7-9	-	CASSRPTENTEAFF	TGTGCCAGCAGCCGACCCACAGAGAACACTGAAGCTTTCTTT
TRBJ2-3	TRBD2	TRBV29-1	once	CSVVSSGRADTQYF	TGCAGCGTTGTGTCTAGCGGGAGAGCAGATACGCAGTATTTT
TRBJ2-3	-	TRBV12-5	-	CASGSQGADTQYF	TGTGCTAGTGGTTCCCAGGGAGCAGATACGCAGTATTTT
TRBJ2-7	TRBD2	TRBV5-6	-	CASTFRSVAGAGEQYF	TGTGCCAGCACCTTCCGGAGTGTTGCGGGAGCCGGCGAGCAGTACTTC
TRBJ2-1	-	TRBV29-1	once	CSVEGGARTGNEQFF	TGCAGCGTTGAGGGCGGGGCCCGGACGGGCAATGAGCAGTTCTTC
TRBJ2-3	-	TRBV4-3	-	CASSQDPADTDTQYF	TGCGCCAGCAGCCAAGATCCGGCGGACACAGATACGCAGTATTTT
TRBJ2-7	TRBD2	TRBV5-6	-	CASRFRGLGDYEQYF	TGTGCCAGCAGATTCCGGGGACTAGGCGACTACGAGCAGTACTTC
TRBJ2-5	TRBD1	TRBV2	-	CASKGTGSRTQYF	TGTGCCAGCAAGGGGACAGGGTCGAGGACCCAGTACTTC
TRBJ2-5	-	TRBV6-5	-	CASSQGGETQYF	TGTGCCAGCAGTCAGGGTGGCGAGACCCAGTACTTC
TRBJ1-1	-	TRBV4-3	-	CASSQDPTELNTEAFF	TGCGCCAGCAGCCAAGATCCGACGGAGTTGAACACTGAAGCTTTCTTT
TRBJ1-5	-	TRBV7-8	-	CASSLEVAQPQHF	TGTGCCAGCAGCTTAGAAGTGGCACAGCCCCAGCATTTT
TRBJ2-7	-	TRBV15	-	CATSRGTFSYEQYF	TGTGCCACCAGCAGGGGGACCTTCTCCTACGAGCAGTACTTC
TRBJ1-1	-	TRBV6-5	-	CASRRGAAGDTEAFF	TGTGCCAGCAGACGCGGTGCGGCGGGAGACACTGAAGCTTTCTTT
TRBJ2-7	TRBD1	TRBV5-4	-	CASSLDRGGYEQYF	TGTGCCAGCAGCTTGGACAGGGGCGGCTACGAGCAGTACTTC
TRBJ2-1	-	TRBV12-5	-	CASGRGVGEQFF	TGTGCTAGTGGTCGGGGAGTAGGTGAGCAGTTCTTC
TRBJ1-2	-	TRBV18	-	CASSPKNRVGNYGYTF	TGTGCCAGCTCACCCAAAAACAGGGTAGGAAACTATGGCTACACCTTC
TRBJ2-7	-	TRBV7-9	-	CASSPSVYSYEQYF	TGTGCCAGCAGCCCTTCAGTTTACTCCTACGAGCAGTACTTC
TRBJ1-4	-	TRBV14	-	CASSQDFGVNEKLFF	TGTGCCAGCAGCCAAGATTTCGGAGTTAATGAAAAACTGTTTTTT
TRBJ2-7	TRBD1	TRBV5-1	-	CASSLVGTGAYEQYF	TGCGCCAGCAGCTTGGTAGGGACAGGGGCCTACGAGCAGTACTTC
TRBJ1-2	-	TRBV6-1	-	CASTPRSGRHYGYTF	TGTGCCAGCACCCCCCGGAGCGGACGACACTATGGCTACACCTTC
TRBJ1-5	-	TRBV9	-	CASSVDRVGPQHF	TGTGCCAGCAGCGTAGACAGGGTAGGGCCCCAGCATTTT
TRBJ1-5	-	TRBV19	-	CASSIDGDQPQHF	TGTGCCAGTAGTATAGACGGAGATCAGCCCCAGCATTTT
TRBJ1-5	-	TRBV12-2	-	CASRSNRDSNNQPQHF	TGTGCAAGTCGCTCGAACCGGGACAGCAACAATCAGCCCCAGCATTTT
TRBJ2-5	-	TRBV6-1	-	CASSEGIRGGETQYF	TGTGCCAGCAGTGAAGGGATAAGGGGCGGCGAGACCCAGTACTTC
TRBJ2-7	-	TRBV27	-	CASSLSNNYEQYF	TGTGCCAGCAGTTTATCGAATAACTACGAGCAGTACTTC
TRBJ1-3	-	TRBV7-9	-	CASSLFREHSGNTIYF	TGTGCCAGCAGCTTATTCAGGGAGCATAGTGGAAACACCATATATTTT
TRBJ1-2	-	TRBV6-5	-	CASSYSIQGQRYGYTF	TGTGCCAGCAGTTACTCGATCCAGGGTCAGCGGTATGGCTACACCTTC
TRBJ2-3	TRBD2	TRBV27	-	CASSSRTSRGPDTQYF	TGTGCCAGCAGTTCTCGGACTAGCAGGGGCCCAGATACGCAGTATTTT
TRBJ2-2	-	TRBV11-2	-	CASSPGGGWNTGELFF	TGTGCCAGCAGCCCCGGTGGGGGCTGGAACACCGGGGAGCTGTTTTTT
TRBJ1-5	-	TRBV27	-	CASSLTGDNQPQHF	TGTGCCAGCAGTTTAACGGGGGATAATCAGCCCCAGCATTTT
TRBJ2-3	-	TRBV28	once	CASSFAAYRTDTQYF	TGTGCCAGCAGTTTCGCCGCGTACCGCACAGATACGCAGTATTTT
TRBJ2-5	-	TRBV30	once	CAWSPRLGETQYF	TGTGCCTGGAGTCCTAGGTTAGGTGAGACCCAGTACTTC
TRBJ1-1	-	TRBV10-3	-	CAVNPGQNTEAFF	TGTGCCGTCAACCCGGGACAGAACACTGAAGCTTTCTTT
TRBJ2-1	TRBD2	TRBV4-2	-	CASSQVVAGAYNEQFF	TGTGCCAGCAGCCAAGTCGTAGCGGGAGCCTACAATGAGCAGTTCTTC
TRBJ2-5	-	TRBV10-3	-	CAISESAGTGETQYF	TGTGCCATCAGTGAGTCGGCAGGGACGGGAGAGACCCAGTACTTC
TRBJ2-7	TRBD2	TRBV10-3	-	CAILAGGYEQYF	TGTGCCATCCTAGCGGGAGGCTACGAGCAGTACTTC
TRBJ2-5	-	TRBV7-9	once	CASSSGQYQETQYF	TGTGCCAGCAGCAGTGGACAGTACCAAGAGACCCAGTACTTC
TRBJ2-7	-	TRBV7-2	-	CASSPGGQGFNEQYF	TGTGCCAGCAGCCCAGGAGGGCAGGGGTTCAACGAGCAGTACTTC
TRBJ1-1	TRBD1	TRBV29-1	-	CSTRTGRLITEAFF	TGCAGCACCCGGACAGGACGCTTAATCACTGAAGCTTTCTTT
TRBJ2-5	TRBD2	TRBV11-2	-	CASSSSGGRRETQYF	TGTGCCAGCAGCTCTTCGGGAGGACGGCGGGAGACCCAGTACTTC
TRBJ1-2	TRBD1	TRBV7-9	-	CASPLPPGQADGYTF	TGTGCCAGCCCCCTTCCGCCGGGACAGGCCGATGGCTACACCTTC
TRBJ2-3	TRBD2	TRBV2	-	CASSEFLSGVSTDTQYF	TGTGCCAGCAGTGAATTCCTTAGCGGGGTTAGCACAGATACGCAGTATTTT
TRBJ2-2	-	TRBV5-1	-	CASSSQQGPGELFF	TGCGCCAGCAGCTCACAACAGGGCCCCGGGGAGCTGTTTTTT
TRBJ1-1	TRBD1	TRBV7-9	-	CASSFGQGAGNTEAFF	TGTGCCAGCAGCTTCGGACAGGGGGCGGGGAACACTGAAGCTTTCTTT
TRBJ2-7	TRBD2	TRBV7-8	once	CASSLDRRGTSGTLYEQYF	TGTGCCAGCAGCTTAGATCGGCGGGGGACTAGCGGGACACTCTACGAGCAGTACTTC
TRBJ1-3	-	TRBV19	-	CASSPGGTGNTIYF	TGTGCCAGTAGTCCAGGAGGGACTGGAAACACCATATATTTT
TRBJ2-1	TRBD2	TRBV7-8	-	CASSLEASGSFSYNEQFF	TGTGCCAGCAGCTTAGAAGCTAGCGGGAGTTTTTCCTACAATGAGCAGTTCTTC
TRBJ2-2	-	TRBV18	-	CASSPLDSTGELFF	TGTGCCAGCTCACCACTGGACAGCACCGGGGAGCTGTTTTTT
TRBJ2-7	-	TRBV7-2	-	CASSLWDTSYEQYF	TGTGCCAGCAGCTTATGGGACACCTCCTACGAGCAGTACTTC
TRBJ1-5	-	TRBV18	-	CASSPKTGQPQHF	TGTGCCAGCTCACCAAAAACCGGACAGCCCCAGCATTTT
TRBJ2-7	TRBD2	TRBV6-5	-	CASRASGYYEQYF	TGTGCCAGCAGAGCTAGCGGATACTACGAGCAGTACTTC
TRBJ2-3	TRBD2	TRBV5-1	-	CASSLLAGGTDTQYF	TGCGCCAGCAGCTTACTAGCGGGAGGCACAGATACGCAGTATTTT
TRBJ2-7	-	TRBV5-1	-	CASSLDSWGRFYEQYF	TGCGCCAGCAGCTTGGATTCCTGGGGGCGCTTCTACGAGCAGTACTTC
TRBJ2-5	-	TRBV28	-	CASSLIGDSETQYF	TGTGCCAGCAGTTTAATTGGGGATTCGGAGACCCAGTACTTC
TRBJ1-1	-	TRBV7-2	once	CASTQRRGNTEAFF	TGTGCCAGCACCCAGCGGAGGGGGAACACTGAAGCTTTCTTT
TRBJ2-1	TRBD2	TRBV12-5	-	CASGPGLAGGPSSYNEQFF	TGTGCTAGTGGTCCGGGACTAGCGGGAGGGCCAAGCTCCTACAATGAGCAGTTCTTC
TRBJ1-1	-	TRBV4-3	-	CASSHRVGTEAFF	TGCGCCAGCAGCCACAGGGTTGGCACTGAAGCTTTCTTT
TRBJ1-1	TRBD1	TRBV18	-	CASSADRGYTEAFF	TGTGCCAGCTCAGCGGACAGGGGGTACACTGAAGCTTTCTTT